These T cell receptor beta chains were read from a single sample in a study of T cell repertoires in cytomegalovirus infection. TCRdb re-derived calls from the reads in MiXCR, one entry per CDR3 protein. The sample lists approximately 280,000 distinct CDR3 sequences; around 20% were seen once. The antigens of these receptors remain unknown. Sequenced here: cultured PBMCs, sampled from culture after CMV antigen stimulation. The receptors stem from a human donor in good health (CMV status not recorded). Some clones in this sample may be carry-over from other donors' samples. Each CDR3 is given with its conserved first and last residue. A D gene is named only where the DNA matches it firmly. Clone size appears in some rows only: once, few, many, or a class for an expanded clone.

clone_size d_call j_call v_call cdr3_nt cdr3_aa
many TRBD2 TRBJ2-1 TRBV7-3 TGTGCCAGCAGCTCAAGGGCGGGAGGCTCTTCCTACAATGAGCAGTTCTTC CASSSRAGGSSYNEQFF
many NA TRBJ2-3 TRBV7-2 TGTGCCAGCAGCCTCTTCCCTCCGAGCACAGATACGCAGTATTTT CASSLFPPSTDTQYF
NA NA TRBJ2-2 TRBV29-1 TGCAGCGTTGAAGACGGGCAGACCTCGAACACCGGGGAGCTGTTTTTT CSVEDGQTSNTGELFF
few NA TRBJ2-7 TRBV10-3 TGTGCCATCAGAGGGGAGGTCCTGTACGAGCAGTACTTC CAIRGEVLYEQYF
NA TRBD2 TRBJ2-1 TRBV4-1 TGCGCCAGCAGCCCGAGGACTAGCACCCTCAATGAGCAGTTCTTC CASSPRTSTLNEQFF
many NA TRBJ1-5 TRBV12-3/TRBV12-4 TGTGCCAGCAGTCACTCATTACGTGGTCAGCCCCAGCATTTT CASSHSLRGQPQHF
NA NA TRBJ2-1 TRBV28 TGTGCCAGCAGTTCCCAGACTCAGTTCTTC CASSSQTQFF
NA TRBD1 TRBJ2-3 TRBV2 TGTGCCAGCAGGGCCCTAGGGGGCCAGGGAGATACGCAGTATTTT CASRALGGQGDTQYF
NA NA TRBJ1-5 TRBV29-1 TGCAGCGTTGCAGGCTCCGGCAATCAGCCCCAGCATTTT CSVAGSGNQPQHF
few NA TRBJ1-3 TRBV7-9 TGTGCCAGCAGCTCGGCAGAGAACTCTGGAAACACCATATATTTT CASSSAENSGNTIYF
few NA TRBJ2-1 TRBV25-1 TGTGCCAGCAGTGATCAACTAGTTTCCTACAATGAGCAGTTCTTC CASSDQLVSYNEQFF
NA TRBD1 TRBJ2-3 TRBV27 TGTGCCAGCAGTCGCAAGGGGGCGTCCTGGTCAGATACGCAGTATTTT CASSRKGASWSDTQYF
few NA TRBJ1-2 TRBV7-2 TGTGCCAGCAGCTTAGAGAGACAGAGTTACTATTACGACACCTTC CASSLERQSYYYDTF
NA NA TRBJ1-1 TRBV7-9 TGTGCCAGCAGCAGGCCGGCGGGGACTGAAGCTTTCTTT CASSRPAGTEAFF
few NA TRBJ1-1 TRBV7-9 TGTGCCAGCAGCTCCCAGGGCAAGAACACTGAAGCTTTCTTT CASSSQGKNTEAFF
many TRBD2 TRBJ2-3 TRBV2 TGTGCCAGCAGTGACAGCGGGAGGGCCGGGGGAGATACGCAGTATTTT CASSDSGRAGGDTQYF
few NA TRBJ2-1 TRBV7-9 TGTGCCAGCAGCCCACAGGGTGAGAATGAGCAGTTCTTC CASSPQGENEQFF
few NA TRBJ1-4 TRBV14 TGTGCCAGCAGCCCCACCGGAGGGATTACTAATGAAAAACTGTTTTTT CASSPTGGITNEKLFF
many TRBD2 TRBJ2-1 TRBV7-2 TGTGCCAGCAGCTTACTAGCGGGAGGGAGTGTTGAGCAGTTCTTC CASSLLAGGSVEQFF
few TRBD1 TRBJ2-7 TRBV10-3 TGTGCCATCAGTGAGGGGTCGGGACAGATCTACGAGCAGTACTTC CAISEGSGQIYEQYF
few NA TRBJ2-7 TRBV12-3/TRBV12-4 TGTGCCAGCAGTCCACAGGGTCCGGGGTACGAGCAGTACTTC CASSPQGPGYEQYF
NA TRBD2 TRBJ2-1 TRBV4-3 TGCGCCAGCAGCCAGACTCCTAGCGGTTACAATGAGCAGTTCTTC CASSQTPSGYNEQFF
few NA TRBJ2-1 TRBV28 TGTGCCAGCACCCCCAGGCCCTACAATGAGCAGTTCTTC CASTPRPYNEQFF
few TRBD1 TRBJ1-5 TRBV6-2/TRBV6-3 TGTGCCAGCAGTTACTCAGGGACAGTAAGGCCCCAGCATTTT CASSYSGTVRPQHF
few TRBD2 TRBJ2-2 TRBV19 TGTGCCAGTAGTAAGGCGGGGGTGAACACCGGGGAGCTGTTTTTT CASSKAGVNTGELFF
NA NA TRBJ2-1 TRBV6-2/TRBV6-3 TGTGCCAGCAGTTACAGGGCGGGAAAGTCGAATGAGCAGTTCTTC CASSYRAGKSNEQFF
NA NA TRBJ1-2 TRBV4-1 TGCGCCAGCAGCCAAGACCTGGGGCATAGCTATGGCTACACCTTC CASSQDLGHSYGYTF
NA NA TRBJ1-5 TRBV12-3/TRBV12-4 TGTGCCAGCAGTTTAGCGCTGTCAGATTATAGCAATCAGCCCCAGCATTTT CASSLALSDYSNQPQHF
NA NA TRBJ1-5 TRBV27 TGTGCCAGCAGTTTAAGGGCAGGGGCAGGGAGGCCCCAGCATTTT CASSLRAGAGRPQHF
NA NA TRBJ2-2 TRBV6-2/TRBV6-3 TGTGCCAGCCGCCCCAAATTTGTCCCGAACACCGGGGAGCTGTTTTTT CASRPKFVPNTGELFF
NA NA TRBJ2-2 TRBV5-1 TGCGCCAGCAGCTTGAAACCAGACTTCACCGGGGAGCTGTTTTTT CASSLKPDFTGELFF
few NA TRBJ1-5 TRBV18 TGTGCCAGCTCACCACCAAGCAATCAGCCCCAGCATTTT CASSPPSNQPQHF
once NA TRBJ2-1 TRBV14 TGTGCCAGCAGCCAAGTTTTCCGTAGGGATGAGCAGTTCTTC CASSQVFRRDEQFF
NA NA TRBJ2-1 TRBV12-3/TRBV12-4 TGTGCCAGCTTGACCTACAATGAGCAGTTCTTC CASLTYNEQFF
NA NA TRBJ1-3 TRBV7-6 TGTGCCAGCAGCTCAACAGGGCCGGGGGGAAACACCATATATTTT CASSSTGPGGNTIYF
once TRBD2 TRBJ2-1 TRBV19 TGTGCCAGTAATGGGGGGACTAGCACTTACAATGAGCAGTTCTTC CASNGGTSTYNEQFF
NA TRBD1 TRBJ2-7 TRBV7-2 TGTGCCAGCAGCACCAGGGGGGACAGGGTTGGCTACGAGCAGTACTTC CASSTRGDRVGYEQYF
few TRBD1 TRBJ1-5 TRBV27 TGTGCCAGCAGTCCGATCATGGGACAGCTCAATCAGCCCCAGCATTTT CASSPIMGQLNQPQHF
NA NA TRBJ1-5 TRBV20-1 TGCAGTGCTAGAGATGACAGCTACCCCAATCAGCCCCAGCATTTT CSARDDSYPNQPQHF